Following are 5 T cell receptor beta chains from one sample sequenced in a study of response to subunit inactivated influenza vaccine. From the RT-PCR reads, TCRdb called clonotypes with MiXCR, one entry per CDR3 protein. The sample records fewer than 800,000 distinct CDR3 sequences, about a sixth being singletons. This sample comprised PBMCs from blood, obtained 11 to 12 days after vaccination. All receptors come from a man between 50 and 59 years old who received an inactivated influenza vaccine.

This clonotype was detected a few times. The genes are TRBV20-1 and TRBJ1-1; D gene unclear. The germline V and J ends were trimmed by 1 base and 6 bases, with 6 bases remaining between them. The germline V gene has CDR1 DFQATT and CDR2 SNEGSKA (reference sequence). This CDR3 contains 11 residues. The DNA of the CDR3 is TGCAGTGCTAGAGTTGGGCCTGAAGCTTTCTTT. Residues: CSARVGPEAFF.

There are many counts of this clonotype. The gene calls are TRBV12-3 or TRBV12-4 and TRBJ1-2, with a possible D match to TRBD1 (6 bases). The CDR3 covers 11 residues. V shed 10 bases and J shed 6 bases, with 12 bases lying between them. The CDR3 DNA reads TGTGCCATCGGAGGGGGTGATGGCTACACCTTC. Its protein product is CAIGGGDGYTF.

This clonotype was detected only a few times. The chain links TRBV7-2 to TRBJ1-6, with a tentative D call TRBD1 (5 bases). The V and J ends lost 4 bases and 6 bases respectively, with 10 bases between them. Germline assignment: CDR1 SGHTA and CDR2 FQGNSA. CDR3 length equals 14 residues. The CDR3 here is CASSSTAANSPLHF. CDR3 nucleotides: TGTGCCAGCAGCTCGACAGCAGCTAATTCACCCCTCCACTTT.

This clonotype has at least ten counts. This rearrangement joins TRBV24-1 to TRBJ2-5; D gene ambiguous. Germline CDR1 KGHDR, CDR2 SFDVKD. This CDR3 has 15 amino acids. The germline V and J ends were trimmed by 1 base and 0 bases, with 8 bases remaining between them. The CDR3 protein is CATSDFVVDQETQYF. CDR3 DNA: TGTGCCACCAGTGATTTCGTTGTTGACCAAGAGACCCAGTACTTC.

The chain is built from TRBV15 and TRBJ2-7; D unclear. The CDR3 spans 13 residues. V lost 4 bases, J lost 3 bases, and 10 bases lay in between. Germline lookup yields CDR1 LNHNV and CDR2 YYDKDF (reference sequence). The CDR3: CATSIEDGYEQYF. The CDR3 region has the DNA TGTGCCACCAGCATTGAGGACGGCTACGAGCAGTACTTC.